The 26 T cell receptor beta chains below were found in one sample sequenced in a study of identical twins. TCRdb itself ran the 5' RACE reads through MiXCR, one entry per CDR3 protein. The sample lists roughly 250,000 distinct CDR3 sequences; about an eighth were seen once. The sample taken for sequencing was memory (CD45RO+) T cells sorted from blood. Source of these receptors: a woman between 18 and 30 years old in good health.

A few counts support this clonotype. The chain employs TRBV6-2 or TRBV6-3 and TRBJ2-1; no firm D call. This CDR3 is 11 amino acids long. V was clipped by 2 bases and J by 9 bases, with 5 bases between them. Looked up from germline, CDR1 is MNHEY and CDR2 is SVGEGT. This CDR3 reads CASSYRFEQFF. In DNA form, the CDR3 reads TGTGCCAGCAGTTACCGGTTTGAGCAGTTCTTC.

This clonotype has a count of ten or more. This chain connects TRBV18 to TRBJ1-1; unclear D gene. Germline V gene data show CDR1 as KGHSH and CDR2 as LQKENI. V lost 0 bases and J 1 base, leaving 3 bases between the germline ends. This CDR3 spans 13 amino acids. The CDR3 spells CASSPPPNTEAFF. CDR3 bases: TGTGCCAGCTCACCACCGCCGAACACTGAAGCTTTCTTT.

This chain links TRBV5-6 with TRBJ2-4; D may be TRBD1 or TRBD2 (5 bases each). CDR1 and CDR2 (germline): SGHDT, YYEEEE. V was shortened by 1 base and J by 15 bases, with 17 bases between the two germline ends. CDR3 length: 13 amino acids. CDR3 sequence reads: CASSLKAGAMPYF. The CDR3 nucleotides are TGTGCCAGCAGCTTGAAAGCCGGGGCGATGCCGTACTTC. Based on the CDR3 plus reference TRBV5-6 and TRBJ2-4, the full variable domain is DAGVTQSPTHLIKTRGQQVTLRCSPKSGHDTVSWYQQALGQGPQFIFQYYEEEERQRGNFPDRFSGHQFPNYSSELNVNALLLGDSALYLCASSLKAGAMPYFGAGTRLSVL.

This clonotype was counted many times. CDR3 nucleotide sequence: TGTGCCAGCAGCGTAGACCCCACCTCCACTGAAGCTTTCTTT. As protein: CASSVDPTSTEAFF. The gene calls are TRBV9 and TRBJ1-1; D uncertain. Trimming took off 0 bases at V and 4 bases at J, with 10 bases between the two ends. CDR3 length: 14 amino acids. Germline CDR1 is SGDLS and CDR2 is YYNGEE.

A few counts support this clonotype. This chain connects TRBV5-1 to TRBJ1-3, with D unresolved. The CDR3 runs to 15 residues. Per germline, CDR1 SGHRS and CDR2 YFSETQ. V lost 0 bases, J lost 0 bases, and 7 bases lay in between. CDR3 region: CASSLDQFSGNTIYF. In DNA, the CDR3 is TGCGCCAGCAGCTTGGATCAGTTCTCTGGAAACACCATATATTTT.

This clonotype has only a few counts. The rearrangement links TRBV27 to TRBJ1-2, with no clear D. The V end was cut by 7 bases, the J end by 6 bases, with 15 bases between. Per germline, CDR1 MNHEY and CDR2 SMNVEV (reference sequence). This CDR3 has 13 residues. In DNA, the CDR3 is TGTGCCAGCAAATTCGCCAGGATGGATGGCTACACCTTC. Translated, it gives CASKFARMDGYTF.

Written as DNA, the CDR3 is TGTGCCAGCAGTTCACTGCGGGTAGCGGGAGACGATGAGCAGTTCTTC. This translates into CASSSLRVAGDDEQFF. The rearrangement uses TRBV28 and TRBJ2-1, with 9 bases that match TRBD2. J lost 8 bases, V lost 4 bases, and 12 bases had no gene match. The CDR3 has 16 amino acids. CDR1 and CDR2 (germline): MDHEN, SYDVKM.

V and J are TRBV9 and TRBJ2-1, with 8 bases lining up with TRBD2. Germline values: CDR1 SGDLS, CDR2 YYNGEE. V gave up 4 bases and J gave up 8 bases; unmatched junction bases: 8. CDR3 length equals 14 residues. The CDR3 DNA follows: TGTGCCAGCAGCTCCGGGAGGGTTGTCGATGAGCAGTTCTTC. It yields the protein CASSSGRVVDEQFF.

This clonotype was counted many times. The chain employs TRBV12-3 or TRBV12-4 and TRBJ2-7; D gene unclear. The CDR3 totals 14 residues. The ends were cut back, 6 bases at V and 3 bases at J, with 15 bases in the middle. The DNA of the CDR3 is TGTGCCAGCAGACTTACCGGGTCCCACTACGAGCAGTACTTC. It codes for CASRLTGSHYEQYF.

This clonotype occurred a few times. The chain recombines TRBV7-8 with TRBJ2-5, with D possibly TRBD1 on 5 matching bases. Germline loops: CDR1 SGHVS, CDR2 FQNEAQ. This CDR3 has 15 residues. Trimming pared 2 bases from V and 7 bases from J, leaving 17 bases between. The chain's CDR3 is CASSLQGVVTLTQYF. The CDR3 DNA follows: TGTGCCAGCAGCTTACAGGGTGTTGTCACCTTGACCCAGTACTTC.

This clonotype has more than one count but fewer than ten. The chain recombines TRBV19 with TRBJ2-1; TRBD1 aligns across 10 bases. The CDR3 loop spans 14 amino acids. Losses at the gene ends were 8 bases for V and 7 bases for J; bases not matched to a gene: 8. Per germline, CDR1 LNHDA and CDR2 SQIVND (reference sequence). In DNA, the CDR3 is TGTGCCAGTGGGGTGGGGACAGGGGTAAATGAGCAGTTCTTC. Translation: CASGVGTGVNEQFF.

This clonotype was counted between two and nine times. V gene TRBV7-3 combines with J gene TRBJ1-2; perhaps TRBD1 as D (5 bases). The germline gives CDR1 SGHTA, CDR2 FQGTGA. The germline V and J ends were trimmed by 4 bases and 7 bases, with 13 bases remaining between them. This CDR3 comprises 13 residues. The CDR3 DNA sequence: TGTGCCAGCAGCTCCGGGACGACGGGTGGCTACACCTTC. It encodes CASSSGTTGGYTF.

This clonotype came up many times. V and J are TRBV2 and TRBJ1-1, with D unclear. There are 13 residues in the CDR3. The ends were cut back, 1 base at V and 8 bases at J, with 11 bases in the middle. The germline gives CDR1 SNHLY, CDR2 FYNNEI. The CDR3 DNA sequence: TGTGCCAGCAGTGAAGGGCGCAGATACGAAGCTTTCTTT. Its protein is CASSEGRRYEAFF. Combining the CDR3 with reference TRBV2 and TRBJ1-1 gives the whole variable domain EPEVTQTPSHQVTQMGQEVILRCVPISNHLYFYWYRQILGQKVEFLVSFYNNEISEKSEIFDDQFSVERPDGSNFTLKIRSTKLEDSAMYFCASSEGRRYEAFFGQGTRLTVV.

The chain recombines TRBV5-1 with TRBJ2-3; 12 bases match TRBD2. CDR1 and CDR2 from the germline V gene are SGHRS and YFSETQ. The junction had 5 bases not matched to a gene; V was cut back by 4 bases and J by 2 bases. The CDR3 runs to 16 residues. In DNA, the CDR3 is TGCGCCAGCAGCGACCGGACTAGCGGGGACACAGATACGCAGTATTTT. Amino acid sequence: CASSDRTSGDTDTQYF.

The CDR3, as DNA: TGCAGTGCCCATAAGTCGCCGAACACTGAAGCTTTCTTT. This gives the protein CSAHKSPNTEAFF. This chain connects TRBV20-1 to TRBJ1-1; no reliable D call. CDR3 size: 13 residues. V lost 6 bases and J lost 1, with 12 bases in between. Germline CDR1 and CDR2: DFQATT and SNEGSKA (reference sequence).

This clonotype came up a few times. The J gene is TRBJ2-6, the V gene TRBV9; D unresolved. Germline lookup yields CDR1 SGDLS and CDR2 YYNGEE. CDR3 length equals 16 residues. Trimming removed 0 bases at V and 0 bases at J, with 7 bases between. This CDR3 reads CASSVGGFSGANVLTF. The CDR3 DNA follows: TGTGCCAGCAGCGTAGGAGGTTTCTCTGGGGCCAACGTCCTGACTTTC.

There are many counts of this clonotype. DNA for the CDR3: TGCAGTGCCCGTAGAGGGGATGGCTACACCTTC. Translating it yields CSARRGDGYTF. V and J are TRBV20-1 and TRBJ1-2; possible D gene TRBD1, 5 bases. This CDR3 is 11 amino acids long. From germline, CDR1 is DFQATT and CDR2 SNEGSKA (reference sequence). V was pared by 6 bases and J by 6 bases, with 11 bases between.

This clonotype was seen many times. The chain has TRBV25-1 and TRBJ1-2; no reliable D call. Germline-derived CDR1 and CDR2 are MGHDK and SYGVNS. The CDR3 covers 11 residues. V lost 7 bases, J lost 1 base, and 4 bases lay in between. CDR3 residues: CASTDNYGYTF. CDR3 nucleotide sequence: TGTGCCAGCACTGATAACTATGGCTACACCTTC.

The V and J genes are TRBV2 and TRBJ2-5; 9 positions agree with TRBD2. The germline gives CDR1 SNHLY, CDR2 FYNNEI. After removal of 2 bases from V and 3 bases from J, the junction contained 7 bases not matched to a gene. The CDR3 sequence is 16 residues long. In nucleotides, the CDR3 is TGTGCCAGCAGTGAACCCCTGGCTAGCGGGGAAGAGACCCAGTACTTC. Encoded protein: CASSEPLASGEETQYF.

This clonotype appeared a few times. This sequence joins TRBV11-3 and TRBJ2-5, with D perhaps assigned TRBD1 or TRBD2 (6 bases each). The CDR3 is made up of 16 amino acids. The V end was cut by 5 bases, the J end by 0 bases, with 16 bases between. Per the germline V gene, CDR1 is SGHNT and CDR2 is YENEEA. CDR3 sequence (DNA): TGTGCCAGCAGCCATGGGGGGCAGCGAGACCAAGAGACCCAGTACTTC. Protein product: CASSHGGQRDQETQYF.

This clonotype was recorded at least ten times. The V gene is TRBV7-9, the J gene TRBJ2-5, with no clear D. The CDR3 has 11 residues. Trimming left V 3 bases short and J 8 bases short, with 7 bases between. Germline CDR1 reads SEHNR; CDR2 reads FQNEAQ (reference sequence). The CDR3 nucleotides read TGTGCCAGCAGCTTTCGGGCTACCCAGTACTTC. Residues: CASSFRATQYF. Looking up the rest from reference TRBV7-9 and TRBJ2-5 gives the full variable domain: DTGVSQNPRHKITKRGQNVTFRCDPISEHNRLYWYRQTLGQGPEFLTYFQNEAQLEKSRLLSDRFSAERPKGSFSTLEIQRTEQGDSAMYLCASSFRATQYFGPGTRLLVL.

This clonotype has more than one count but fewer than ten. This chain links TRBV7-2 with TRBJ2-7; D unresolved. Trimming shortened V by 1 base and J by 0 bases, and 7 bases separated the two germline ends. Germline CDR1 SGHTA, CDR2 FQGNSA. The CDR3 length is 14 residues. The CDR3: CASSLGAVSYEQYF. CDR3 nucleotide sequence: TGTGCCAGCAGCTTAGGGGCGGTCTCCTACGAGCAGTACTTC. Drawing the rest from reference TRBV7-2 and TRBJ2-7, the complete variable domain is GAGVSQSPSNKVTEKGKDVELRCDPISGHTALYWYRQSLGQGLEFLIYFQGNSAPDKSGLPSDRFSAERTGGSVSTLTIQRTQQEDSAVYLCASSLGAVSYEQYFGPGTRLTVT.

This clonotype was recorded once. CDR3: CASSTGQSLREQFF. The CDR3 DNA follows: TGTGCCAGCAGCACCGGACAGTCTTTACGAGAGCAGTTCTTC. The chain combines TRBV6-2 or TRBV6-3 with TRBJ2-1, with D perhaps matching TRBD1 (6 bases). Germline-derived CDR1 and CDR2 are MNHEY and SVGEGT. The CDR3 sequence is 14 residues long. The V gene lost 6 bases and the J gene lost 10 bases, with 19 bases spanning the gap.

The rearrangement joins TRBV14 to TRBJ1-6; no clear D. In germline, CDR1 is SGHDN, CDR2 FVKESK. This CDR3 region has 14 residues. V was trimmed by 4 bases and J by 7 bases, leaving 11 bases between them. As DNA, the CDR3 is TGTGCCAGCAGCCCCTTTTTAACAAATTCACCCCTCCACTTT. This encodes CASSPFLTNSPLHF.

This clonotype was recorded at least ten times. This chain links TRBV10-3 with TRBJ2-2; D tentatively reads TRBD1 or TRBD2 (5 bases each). The CDR3 totals 13 residues. The V gene lost 7 bases and the J gene lost 8 bases, with 14 bases spanning the gap. Germline CDR1 and CDR2: ENHRY and SYGVKD. The CDR3 region has the DNA TGTGCCATCACCATCGGGGCCCCGGGGGAGCTGTTTTTT. This translates into CAITIGAPGELFF.

The J gene is TRBJ2-7, the V gene TRBV6-1; 12 bases map to TRBD2. The CDR3 totals 15 residues. The junction had 7 bases not matched to a gene; V was cut back by 5 bases and J by 5 bases. The germline V gene encodes CDR1 MNHNS and CDR2 SASEGT. The CDR3 DNA sequence: TGTGCCAGCAGTCCGAGCGGACTAGCGGGGAACGAGCAGTACTTC. Its translation is CASSPSGLAGNEQYF.